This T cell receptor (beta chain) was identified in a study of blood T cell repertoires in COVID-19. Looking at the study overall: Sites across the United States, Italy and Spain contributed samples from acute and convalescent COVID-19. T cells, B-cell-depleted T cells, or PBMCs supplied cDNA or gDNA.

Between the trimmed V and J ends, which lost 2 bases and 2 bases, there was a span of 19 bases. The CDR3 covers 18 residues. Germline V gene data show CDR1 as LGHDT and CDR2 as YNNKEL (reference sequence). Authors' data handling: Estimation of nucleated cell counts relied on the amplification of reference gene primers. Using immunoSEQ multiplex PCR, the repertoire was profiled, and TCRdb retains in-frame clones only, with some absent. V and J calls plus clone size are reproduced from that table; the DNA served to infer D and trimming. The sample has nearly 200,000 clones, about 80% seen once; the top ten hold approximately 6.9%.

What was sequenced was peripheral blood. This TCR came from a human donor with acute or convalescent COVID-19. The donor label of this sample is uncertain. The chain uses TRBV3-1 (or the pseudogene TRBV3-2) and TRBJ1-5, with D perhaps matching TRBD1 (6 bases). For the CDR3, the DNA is TGTGCCAGCAGCCAATTCGTTTACAGGGACGGAGGCAATCAGCCCCAGCATTTT. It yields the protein CASSQFVYRDGGNQPQHF.